This paragraph reports one T cell receptor (beta chain). The data originate from a study of blood T cell repertoires in COVID-19. On the study more broadly: Samples came from the United States, Italy and Spain, spanning acute and convalescent COVID-19. The cDNA or gDNA used as material had been derived from T cells, B-cell-depleted T cells, or PBMCs.

Original processing notes: Amplified reference gene primers provided the basis for estimating nucleated cell counts. TCRdb's copy holds only in-frame clones and misses some; the assay was immunoSEQ multiplex PCR. The V and J calls and clone size come from that table; D and trimming were worked out from the DNA. Found here are over 45,000 clones, around 82% of them singletons; the top ten hold over 5.5%. Germline CDR1 and CDR2: SNHLY and FYNNEI. Trimming cost V 8 bases and J 10 bases, with 15 bases left between them. This CDR3 has 12 amino acids. The genes are TRBV2 and TRBJ2-4; no definite D call. The TCR comes from a man aged 55 to 70 with acute or convalescent COVID-19. Source material: peripheral blood. The CDR3 sequence is CASALSNRIQYF. CDR3 DNA sequence: TGTGCCAGCGCCCTATCGAACAGAATTCAGTACTTC.